The entry below gives a single T cell receptor (beta chain) sequence along with its context. These data come from a study of shared clonotypes between healthy human individuals. Germline-derived CDR1 and CDR2 are MDHEN and SYDVKM. Trimming shortened V by 7 bases and J by 4 bases, and 13 bases separated the two germline ends. There are 13 residues in the CDR3. Libraries were prepared by immunoSEQ multiplex PCR; TCRdb keeps only in-frame clonotypes and omits some of them. The data hold more than 1,200,000 clones, with approximately 98.5% observed a single time. The V and J genes are TRBV28 and TRBJ1-2, with a possible D match to TRBD1 (5 bases). The sequence came from a man younger than 45 in good health. Sequencing input: naive CD4+ T cells sorted from blood. Documented subset: CD45RA+ positively selected. The CDR3 here is CASNWGGPYGYTF. The DNA for the CDR3 is TGTGCCAGCAACTGGGGCGGACCCTATGGCTACACCTTC.